One T cell receptor (beta chain) is described in this entry. This sample stems from a study of OX40 agonist ivuxolimab in advanced cancers. Study background: Those treated in dose escalation had hepatocellular carcinoma, melanoma, renal cell cancer or head and neck cancer.

The assay was immunoSEQ multiplex PCR, and TCRdb's table has in-frame clones only and misses some. The sample carries about 120,000 clones, 85% to 90% recorded once. Cycle 7 day 1, cycle 4 day 1, and baseline were the timepoints at which blood was sampled. The V gene's germline CDR1 is SGHNT and CDR2 YYREEE (reference sequence). The CDR3 loop spans 16 amino acids. V lost 0 bases, J lost 4 bases, and 17 bases lay in between. Here the sequenced sample was CD4+ or CD8+ T cells sorted from blood, taken in a trial of the OX40 agonist ivuxolimab. The chain joins TRBV5-4 to TRBJ2-7; D is perhaps TRBD1 (5 bases). This TCR was recovered from an adult with an advanced solid tumor such as melanoma, head and neck, liver or kidney cancer. The CDR3 sequence: CASSLGGSTVGYEQYF. As DNA, the CDR3 is TGTGCCAGCAGCTTGGGGGGCTCCACTGTGGGTTACGAGCAGTACTTC.